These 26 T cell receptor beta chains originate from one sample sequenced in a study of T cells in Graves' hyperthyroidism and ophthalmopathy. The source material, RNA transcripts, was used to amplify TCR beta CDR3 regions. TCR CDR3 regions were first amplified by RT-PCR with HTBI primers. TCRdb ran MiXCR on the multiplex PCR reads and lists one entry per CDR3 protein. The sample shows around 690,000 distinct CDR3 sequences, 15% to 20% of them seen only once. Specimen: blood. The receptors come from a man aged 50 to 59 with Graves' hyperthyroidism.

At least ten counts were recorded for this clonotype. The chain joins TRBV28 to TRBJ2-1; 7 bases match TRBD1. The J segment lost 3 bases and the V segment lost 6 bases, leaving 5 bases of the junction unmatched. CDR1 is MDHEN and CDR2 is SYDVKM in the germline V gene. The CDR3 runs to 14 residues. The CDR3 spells CASSSGTDYNEQFF. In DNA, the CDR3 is TGTGCCAGCAGCTCCGGGACAGACTACAATGAGCAGTTCTTC.

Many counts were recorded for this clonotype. CDR3 nucleotide sequence: TGCAGTGCCCAAAAAGAGTACAATGAGCAGTTCTTC. This sequence encodes CSAQKEYNEQFF. The V and J genes are TRBV20-1 and TRBJ2-1; D gene uncertain. Germline CDR1 reads DFQATT; CDR2 reads SNEGSKA (reference sequence). Trimming took off 6 bases at V and 4 bases at J, with 10 bases between the two ends. The CDR3 is 12 amino acids.

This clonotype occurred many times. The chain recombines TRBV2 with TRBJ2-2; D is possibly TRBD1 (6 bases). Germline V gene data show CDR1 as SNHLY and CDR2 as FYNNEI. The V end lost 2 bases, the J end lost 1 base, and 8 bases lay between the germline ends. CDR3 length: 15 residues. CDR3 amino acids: CASSENRENTGELFF. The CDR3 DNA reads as TGTGCCAGCAGTGAAAACAGGGAGAACACCGGGGAGCTGTTTTTT.

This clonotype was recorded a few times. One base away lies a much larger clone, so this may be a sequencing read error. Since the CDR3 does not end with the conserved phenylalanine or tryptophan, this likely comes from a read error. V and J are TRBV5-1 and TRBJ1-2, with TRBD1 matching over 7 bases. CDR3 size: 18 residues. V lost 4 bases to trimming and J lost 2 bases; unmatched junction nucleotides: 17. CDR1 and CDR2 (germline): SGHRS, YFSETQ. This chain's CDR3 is CASSQAGTENTLNYGYTL. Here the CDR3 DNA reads TGCGCCAGCAGCCAGGCCGGGACAGAAAACACCCTCAACTATGGCTACACCCTC.

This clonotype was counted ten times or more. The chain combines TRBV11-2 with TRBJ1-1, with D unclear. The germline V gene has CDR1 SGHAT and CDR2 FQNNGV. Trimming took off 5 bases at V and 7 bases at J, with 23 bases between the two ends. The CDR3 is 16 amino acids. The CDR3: CASSDFRWAVGNEAFF. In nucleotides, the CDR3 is TGTGCCAGCAGCGACTTTCGGTGGGCGGTTGGTAATGAAGCTTTCTTT.

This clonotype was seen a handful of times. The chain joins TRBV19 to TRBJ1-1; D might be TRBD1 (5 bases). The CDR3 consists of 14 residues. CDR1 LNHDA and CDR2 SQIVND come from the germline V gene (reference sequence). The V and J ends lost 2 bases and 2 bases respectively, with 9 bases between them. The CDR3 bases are TGTGCCAGTAGTATATACGACAGCAACACTGAAGCTTTCTTT. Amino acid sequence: CASSIYDSNTEAFF.

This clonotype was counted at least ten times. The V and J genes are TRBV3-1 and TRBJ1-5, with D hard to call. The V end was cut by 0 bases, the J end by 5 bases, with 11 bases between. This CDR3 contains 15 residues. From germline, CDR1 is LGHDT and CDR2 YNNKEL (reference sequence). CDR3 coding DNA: TGTGCCAGCAGCCAAGATCACGGCGCAGATCAGCCCCAGCATTTT. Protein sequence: CASSQDHGADQPQHF.

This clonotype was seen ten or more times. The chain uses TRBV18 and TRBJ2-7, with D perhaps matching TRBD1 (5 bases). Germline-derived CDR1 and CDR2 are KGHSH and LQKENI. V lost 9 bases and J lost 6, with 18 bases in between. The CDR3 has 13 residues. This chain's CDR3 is CASRTGDGFEQYF. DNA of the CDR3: TGTGCCAGTCGAACAGGAGACGGGTTCGAGCAGTACTTC.

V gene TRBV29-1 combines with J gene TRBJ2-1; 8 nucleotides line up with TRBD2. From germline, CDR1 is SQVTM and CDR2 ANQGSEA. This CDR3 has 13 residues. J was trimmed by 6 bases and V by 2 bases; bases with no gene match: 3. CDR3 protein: CSVELAGLNEQFF. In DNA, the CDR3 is TGCAGCGTTGAACTAGCGGGCCTCAATGAGCAGTTCTTC.

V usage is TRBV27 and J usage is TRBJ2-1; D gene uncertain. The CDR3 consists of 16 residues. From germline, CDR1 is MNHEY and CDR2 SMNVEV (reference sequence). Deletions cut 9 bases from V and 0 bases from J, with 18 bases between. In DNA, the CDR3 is TGTGCCAGTGGAAGTAACCGCGGACCCTCCTACAATGAGCAGTTCTTC. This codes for CASGSNRGPSYNEQFF.

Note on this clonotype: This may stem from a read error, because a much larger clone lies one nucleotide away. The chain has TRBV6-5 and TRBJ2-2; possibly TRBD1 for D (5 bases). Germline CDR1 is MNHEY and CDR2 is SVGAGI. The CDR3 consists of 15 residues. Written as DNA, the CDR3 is TGTGCCAGCAGTTGGCAGGGTCAGAACGCCGGGGAGCTGTTTTTT. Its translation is CASSWQGQNAGELFF.

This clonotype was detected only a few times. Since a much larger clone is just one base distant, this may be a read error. The DNA for the CDR3 is TGTGCCAGCAGCACCTGGGACAGGGGAGTACTGAACACTGAAACTTTCTTT. Translation gives CASSTWDRGVLNTETFF. The chain joins TRBV11-2 to TRBJ1-1; TRBD1 agrees at 10 bases. Germline V lookup: CDR1 SGHAT, CDR2 FQNNGV. This CDR3 is 17 amino acids long.

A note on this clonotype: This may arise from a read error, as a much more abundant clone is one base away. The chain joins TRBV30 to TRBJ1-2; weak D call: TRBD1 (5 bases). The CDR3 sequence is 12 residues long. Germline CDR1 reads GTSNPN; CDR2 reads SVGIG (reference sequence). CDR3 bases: TGTGGCTGGAGCGAGGGACGCTATGGCTACACCTTC. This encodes CGWSEGRYGYTF.

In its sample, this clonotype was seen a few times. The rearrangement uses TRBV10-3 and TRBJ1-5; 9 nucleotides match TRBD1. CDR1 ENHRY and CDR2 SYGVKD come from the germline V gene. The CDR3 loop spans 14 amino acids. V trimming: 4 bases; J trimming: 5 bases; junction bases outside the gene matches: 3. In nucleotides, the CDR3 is TGTGCCATCAGTGGCACAGGGGGCGATCAGCCCCAGCATTTT. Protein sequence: CAISGTGGDQPQHF.

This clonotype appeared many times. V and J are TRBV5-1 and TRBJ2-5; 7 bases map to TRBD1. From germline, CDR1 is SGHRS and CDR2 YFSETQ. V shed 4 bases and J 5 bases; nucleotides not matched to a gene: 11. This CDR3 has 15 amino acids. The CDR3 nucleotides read TGCGCCAGCAGCGCTGGACAGGATCATAGGGAGACCCAGTACTTC. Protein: CASSAGQDHRETQYF.

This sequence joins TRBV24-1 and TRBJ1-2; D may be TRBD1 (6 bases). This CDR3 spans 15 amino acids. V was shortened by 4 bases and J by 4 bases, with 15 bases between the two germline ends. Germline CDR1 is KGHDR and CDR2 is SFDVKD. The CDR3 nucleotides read TGTGCCACCAGTGAACCCGGACAGCCTATCTATGGCTACACCTTC. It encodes CATSEPGQPIYGYTF.

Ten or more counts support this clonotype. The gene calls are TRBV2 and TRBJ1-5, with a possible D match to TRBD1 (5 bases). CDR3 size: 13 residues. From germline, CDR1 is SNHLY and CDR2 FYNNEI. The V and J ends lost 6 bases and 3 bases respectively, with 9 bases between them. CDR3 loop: CASSGTLNQPQHF. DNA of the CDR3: TGTGCCAGCAGCGGGACTCTCAATCAGCCCCAGCATTTT.

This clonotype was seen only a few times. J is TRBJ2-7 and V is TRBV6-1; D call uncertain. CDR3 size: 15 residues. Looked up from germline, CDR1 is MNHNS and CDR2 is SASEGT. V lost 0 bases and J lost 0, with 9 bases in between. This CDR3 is CASSEAPYSSYEQYF. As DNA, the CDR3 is TGTGCCAGCAGTGAAGCGCCCTACAGCTCCTACGAGCAGTACTTC.

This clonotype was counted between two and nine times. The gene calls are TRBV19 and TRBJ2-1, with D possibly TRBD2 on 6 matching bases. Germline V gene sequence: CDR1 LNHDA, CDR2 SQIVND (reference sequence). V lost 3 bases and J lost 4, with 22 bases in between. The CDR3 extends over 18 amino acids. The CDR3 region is CASSIGPFSGGFYNEQFF. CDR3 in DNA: TGTGCCAGTAGTATCGGTCCGTTTAGCGGAGGCTTTTACAATGAGCAGTTCTTC. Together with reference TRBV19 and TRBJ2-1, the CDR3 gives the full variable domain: DGGITQSPKYLFRKEGQNVTLSCEQNLNHDAMYWYRQDPGQGLRLIYYSQIVNDFQKGDIAEGYSVSREKKESFPLTVTSAQKNPTAFYLCASSIGPFSGGFYNEQFFGPGTRLTVL.

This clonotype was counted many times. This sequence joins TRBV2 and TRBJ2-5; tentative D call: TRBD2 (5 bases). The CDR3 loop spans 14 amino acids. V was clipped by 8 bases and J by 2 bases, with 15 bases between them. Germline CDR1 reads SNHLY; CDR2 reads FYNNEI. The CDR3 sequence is CASRRSTTQETQYF. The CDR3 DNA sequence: TGTGCCAGCCGGAGGTCGACTACGCAAGAGACCCAGTACTTC.

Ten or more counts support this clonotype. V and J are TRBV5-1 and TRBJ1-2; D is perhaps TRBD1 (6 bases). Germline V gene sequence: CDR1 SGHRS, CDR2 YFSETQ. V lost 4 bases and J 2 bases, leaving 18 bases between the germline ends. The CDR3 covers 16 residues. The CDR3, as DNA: TGCGCCAGCAGCAACCATCCTCGGGGGCCCAACTATGGCTACACCTTC. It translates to CASSNHPRGPNYGYTF.

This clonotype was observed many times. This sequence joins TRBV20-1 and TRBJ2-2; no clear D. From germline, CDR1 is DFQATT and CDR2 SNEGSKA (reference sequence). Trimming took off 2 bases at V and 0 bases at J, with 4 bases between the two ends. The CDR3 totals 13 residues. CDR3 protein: CSARKANTGELFF. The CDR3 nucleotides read TGCAGTGCTAGAAAGGCGAACACCGGGGAGCTGTTTTTT.

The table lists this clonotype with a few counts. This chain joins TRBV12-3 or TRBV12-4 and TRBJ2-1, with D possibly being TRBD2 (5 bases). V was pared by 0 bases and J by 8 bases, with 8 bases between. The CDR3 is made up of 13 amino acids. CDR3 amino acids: CASSLAGVYEQFF. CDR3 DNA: TGTGCCAGCAGTTTAGCCGGGGTTTATGAGCAGTTCTTC.

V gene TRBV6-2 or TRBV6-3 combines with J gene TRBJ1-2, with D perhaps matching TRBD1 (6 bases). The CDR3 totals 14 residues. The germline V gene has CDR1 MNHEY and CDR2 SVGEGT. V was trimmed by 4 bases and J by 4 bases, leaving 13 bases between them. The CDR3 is CASSFNTGPYGYTF. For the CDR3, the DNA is TGTGCCAGCAGTTTCAATACAGGGCCCTATGGCTACACCTTC.

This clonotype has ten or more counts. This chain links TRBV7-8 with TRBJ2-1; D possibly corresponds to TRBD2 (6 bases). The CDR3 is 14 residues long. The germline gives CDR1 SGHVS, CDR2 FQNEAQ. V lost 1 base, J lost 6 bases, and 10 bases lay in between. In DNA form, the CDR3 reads TGTGCCAGCAGCTTAGGGGGGACTTTCAATGAGCAGTTCTTC. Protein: CASSLGGTFNEQFF.

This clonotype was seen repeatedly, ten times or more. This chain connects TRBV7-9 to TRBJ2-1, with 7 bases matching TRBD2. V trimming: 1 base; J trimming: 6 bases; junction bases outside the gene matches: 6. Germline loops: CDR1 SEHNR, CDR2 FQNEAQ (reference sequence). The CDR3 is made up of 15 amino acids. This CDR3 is CASSLGGSPSNEQFF. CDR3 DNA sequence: TGTGCCAGCAGCTTAGGCGGGAGCCCCTCCAATGAGCAGTTCTTC.